These 21 T cell receptor beta chains originate from one sample sequenced in a study of beta chain features in type 1 diabetes. Every isolated RNA sample was fully reverse transcribed, so sequencing captured expressed TCRB transcripts. The table came from immunoSEQ multiplex PCR; TCRdb's copy has only in-frame clones and leaves some out. The sample contains some 220,000 clones, roughly a tenth of which appear only once. The sample was central memory CD4+ T cells from blood. The receptors stem from a man aged 18 to 30 in good health.

The chain joins TRBV7-9 to TRBJ2-3; 7 nucleotides match TRBD2. V trimming: 5 bases; J trimming: 0 bases; junction bases outside the gene matches: 5. The length of the CDR3 is 15 residues. Per the germline V gene, CDR1 is SEHNR and CDR2 is FQNEAQ (reference sequence). In DNA, the CDR3 is TGTGCCAGCAGCCCCAGCGGGACTAGCACAGATACGCAGTATTTT. It codes for CASSPSGTSTDTQYF.

The rearrangement joins TRBV10-3 to TRBJ2-3; D is undetermined. This CDR3 is 12 amino acids long. Trimming cost V 8 bases and J 1 base, with 7 bases left between them. Germline CDR1 and CDR2: ENHRY and SYGVKD. CDR3 nucleotides: TGTGCCATCGGGATAGGCACAGATACGCAGTATTTT. It encodes CAIGIGTDTQYF.

There are many counts of this clone. The CDR3 nucleotides read TGTGCCAGTAGTATCCCGGGACAGGGGGGCAAAAACATTCAGTACTTC. Encoded protein: CASSIPGQGGKNIQYF. The genes are TRBV19 and TRBJ2-4, with 11 bases aligning to TRBD1. In germline, CDR1 is LNHDA, CDR2 SQIVND (reference sequence). There are 16 residues in the CDR3. V lost 3 bases to trimming and J lost 3 bases; unmatched junction nucleotides: 4.

This clone was detected a few times. This rearrangement joins TRBV7-2 to TRBJ2-3; 11 bases agree with TRBD2. V gave up 5 bases and J gave up 7 bases; unmatched junction bases: 14. This CDR3 is 17 amino acids long. Germline V gene data show CDR1 as SGHTA and CDR2 as FQGNSA. CDR3 sequence reads: CASSLLAGGVHRNTQYF. CDR3 DNA: TGTGCCAGCAGCCTGCTAGCGGGAGGCGTACACAGGAATACGCAGTATTTT.

The rearrangement uses TRBV10-3 and TRBJ2-1, with TRBD1 matching over 9 bases. Germline values: CDR1 ENHRY, CDR2 SYGVKD. The length of the CDR3 is 19 residues. The J segment lost 8 bases and the V segment lost 4 bases, leaving 21 bases of the junction unmatched. CDR3 DNA: TGTGCCATCAGTGCCGGGACAGGGACGAAAGCGCGACTATTAGATGAGCAGTTCTTC. Translation gives CAISAGTGTKARLLDEQFF.

The chain has TRBV28 and TRBJ2-7, with D perhaps being TRBD1 or TRBD2 (5 bases each). Trimming took 7 bases from V and 1 from J, leaving 11 bases between them. The germline gives CDR1 MDHEN, CDR2 SYDVKM. This CDR3 region has 13 residues. The CDR3: CASISGTSYEQYF. The CDR3 region has the DNA TGTGCCAGCATTTCCGGGACGTCCTACGAGCAGTACTTC.

V gene TRBV2 combines with J gene TRBJ2-2; D gene uncertain. V gave up 5 bases and J gave up 6 bases, with 7 bases separating them. The CDR3 length is 12 residues. Germline CDR1 and CDR2: SNHLY and FYNNEI. The CDR3 region is CASSSEAGELFF. The CDR3 region has the DNA TGTGCCAGCAGTTCTGAGGCCGGGGAGCTGTTTTTT.

This clone appeared a few times. The chain combines TRBV7-9 with TRBJ1-4; TRBD1 matches at 8 bases. J was trimmed by 5 bases and V by 5 bases; bases with no gene match: 4. This CDR3 contains 14 residues. The germline V gene has CDR1 SEHNR and CDR2 FQNEAQ (reference sequence). The CDR3 sequence: CASSLGDRNEKLFF. The CDR3 bases are TGTGCCAGCAGCCTAGGGGACAGGAATGAAAAACTGTTTTTT.

There are a few counts of this clone. The CDR3 DNA is TGCGCCAGCAGCCCACGGACAGGGTTGGAGACCCAGTACTTC. The encoded protein is CASSPRTGLETQYF. The chain couples TRBV4-3 to TRBJ2-5, with TRBD1 identical over 8 bases. The CDR3 has 14 amino acids. The junction had 6 bases not matched to a gene; V was cut back by 4 bases and J by 5 bases. Germline CDR1 LGHNA, CDR2 YSLEER.

This clone was picked up many times. The chain couples TRBV5-1 to TRBJ1-2; tentative D call: TRBD1 (6 bases). V lost 4 bases and J lost 7, with 14 bases in between. CDR1 and CDR2 (germline): SGHRS, YFSETQ. This CDR3 is 13 amino acids long. The CDR3 nucleotides are TGCGCCAGCAGCCCCGAGGGGGAGGCTGGCTACACCTTC. Translating gives CASSPEGEAGYTF.

V gene TRBV7-2 combines with J gene TRBJ1-2; D call uncertain. The CDR3 is 15 amino acids. The germline V gene encodes CDR1 SGHTA and CDR2 FQGNSA. V was clipped by 1 base and J by 4 bases, with 13 bases between them. CDR3 bases: TGTGCCAGCAGCTTAGGGGTCGGGGTCCGCTATGGCTACACCTTC. Its translation is CASSLGVGVRYGYTF.

This clone appeared many times. This chain links TRBV7-3 with TRBJ2-1, with D possibly being TRBD2 (5 bases). V was pared by 3 bases and J by 0 bases, with 12 bases between. The CDR3 sequence is 16 residues long. Germline CDR1 and CDR2: SGHTA and FQGTGA. CDR3 loop: CASSLGAWSSYNEQFF. The CDR3 nucleotides are TGTGCCAGCAGCTTGGGAGCGTGGAGCTCCTACAATGAGCAGTTCTTC.

The V gene is TRBV6-6, the J gene TRBJ2-7, with 7 bases lining up with TRBD1. V gave up 0 bases and J gave up 5 bases; unmatched junction bases: 10. Germline V CDR1 and CDR2: MNHNY, SVGAGI (reference sequence). The CDR3 runs to 16 residues. CDR3: CASSYSNTGVTDEQYF. In DNA form, the CDR3 reads TGTGCCAGCAGTTACTCCAACACAGGGGTTACGGACGAGCAGTACTTC.

This clone came up a few times. This chain connects TRBV30 to TRBJ2-7; 12 bases are a match to TRBD1. This CDR3 contains 15 residues. The germline CDR1 and CDR2 sequences are GTSNPN and SVGIG (reference sequence). V lost 8 bases to trimming and J lost 6 bases; unmatched junction nucleotides: 14. CDR3 bases: TGTGCCGCTACGTCCCGGGACAGGGGGCTTAGCGAGCAGTACTTC. Amino acids: CAATSRDRGLSEQYF. Full variable domain (rest looked up from reference TRBV30 and TRBJ2-7): SQTIHQWPATLVQPVGSPLSLECTVEGTSNPNLYWYRQAAGRGLQLLFYSVGIGQISSEVPQNLSASRPQDRQFILSSKKLLLSDSGFYLCAATSRDRGLSEQYFGPGTRLTVT.

V usage is TRBV5-4 and J usage is TRBJ2-7; 9 nucleotides agree with TRBD2. From germline, CDR1 is SGHNT and CDR2 YYREEE (reference sequence). V gave up 3 bases and J gave up 7 bases; unmatched junction bases: 11. The CDR3 runs to 15 residues. CDR3 bases: TGTGCCAGCAGCTCCTTCGCGGGAGGGCCGAGAGAGCAGTACTTC. Translating it yields CASSSFAGGPREQYF. The full variable domain, in which reference TRBV5-4 and TRBJ2-7 provide the parts outside the CDR3, is ETGVTQSPTHLIKTRGQQVTLRCSSQSGHNTVSWYQQALGQGPQFIFQYYREEENGRGNFPPRFSGLQFPNYSSELNVNALELDDSALYLCASSSFAGGPREQYFGPGTRLTVT.

This clone was observed a handful of times. This chain connects TRBV11-2 to TRBJ2-7; 7 nucleotides line up with TRBD1. Germline CDR1 and CDR2: SGHAT and FQNNGV. The length of the CDR3 is 15 residues. The trim removed 4 bases at V and 2 bases at J, leaving 8 bases unmatched. The CDR3 DNA reads TGTGCCAGCAGCTCAACCGGGACAGTCCCCTACGAGCAGTACTTC. Protein sequence: CASSSTGTVPYEQYF.

This clone was seen more than once but under ten times. The chain joins TRBV14 to TRBJ2-7, with D perhaps matching TRBD1 (5 bases). The germline gives CDR1 SGHDN, CDR2 FVKESK. The CDR3 runs to 13 residues. Trimming removed 4 bases from V and 7 bases from J, with 14 bases in between. CDR3 residues: CASSPRVHGEQYF. The CDR3, as DNA: TGTGCCAGCAGCCCCAGGGTCCATGGGGAGCAGTACTTC.

This clone has only a few counts. This clone may be a read error of a much larger clone one base away. The chain carries TRBV18 and TRBJ1-1; no clear D gene. Trimming cost V 6 bases and J 1 base, with 3 bases left between them. The germline CDR1 and CDR2 sequences are KGHSH and LQKENI. The CDR3 has 11 amino acids. The CDR3 DNA follows: TGTGCCAGCTCCGGGAACACTGAAGCTTTCTTT. It translates to CASSGNTEAFF.

The chain employs TRBV19 and TRBJ2-7, with TRBD2 as a possible D gene (5 bases). Germline V CDR1 and CDR2: LNHDA, SQIVND (reference sequence). Between the trimmed V and J ends, which lost 1 base and 4 bases, there was a span of 11 bases. The CDR3 sequence is 14 residues long. The CDR3 reads CASSIAGAAYEQYF. CDR3 bases: TGTGCCAGTAGTATAGCAGGAGCGGCGTACGAGCAGTACTTC.

Points on this clone: A much larger clone lies a single base off, so this may be a read error. The sample carries other DNA sequences with the same CDR3. This chain links TRBV28 with TRBJ2-4, with TRBD2 matching 7 bases. Trimming at V came to 5 bases and at J to 1 base, leaving 8 bases not matched to a gene. The length of the CDR3 is 16 residues. Germline V gene data show CDR1 as MDHEN and CDR2 as SYDVKM. The CDR3 DNA sequence: TGTGCCAGCAGTCCAAGCGGGGTGCGGGCCAAAAACATTCAGTACTTC. Protein: CASSPSGVRAKNIQYF.

The V call is TRBV6-5, the J call TRBJ2-1; a possible D gene is TRBD1 (5 bases). V was pared by 5 bases and J by 10 bases, with 18 bases between. The germline gives CDR1 MNHEY, CDR2 SVGAGI. The CDR3 has 14 residues. CDR3 bases: TGTGCCAGCAGTCGCAGGGCCCACTCGGTCGAGCAGTTCTTC. Residues: CASSRRAHSVEQFF.